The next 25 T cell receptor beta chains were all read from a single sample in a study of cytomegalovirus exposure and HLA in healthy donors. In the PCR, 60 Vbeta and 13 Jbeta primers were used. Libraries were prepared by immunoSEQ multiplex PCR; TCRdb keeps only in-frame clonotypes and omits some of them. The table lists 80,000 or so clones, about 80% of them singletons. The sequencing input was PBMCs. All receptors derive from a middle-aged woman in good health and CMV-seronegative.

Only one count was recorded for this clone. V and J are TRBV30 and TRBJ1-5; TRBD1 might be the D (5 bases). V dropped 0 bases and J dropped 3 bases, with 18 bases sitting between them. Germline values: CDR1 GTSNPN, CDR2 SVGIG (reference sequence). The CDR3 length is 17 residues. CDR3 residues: CAWSVEWGESPNQPQHF. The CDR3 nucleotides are TGTGCCTGGAGTGTAGAATGGGGGGAATCCCCCAATCAGCCCCAGCATTTT.

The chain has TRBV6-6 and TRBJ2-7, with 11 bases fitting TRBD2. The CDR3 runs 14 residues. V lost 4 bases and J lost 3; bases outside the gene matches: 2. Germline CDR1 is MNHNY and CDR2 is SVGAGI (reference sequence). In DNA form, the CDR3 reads TGTGCCAGCAGTTTAGCGGGAGGGGACTACGAGCAGTACTTC. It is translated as CASSLAGGDYEQYF.

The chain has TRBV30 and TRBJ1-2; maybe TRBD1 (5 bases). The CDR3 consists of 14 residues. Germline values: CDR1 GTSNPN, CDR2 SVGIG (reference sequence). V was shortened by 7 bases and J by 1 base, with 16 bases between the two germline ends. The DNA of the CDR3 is TGTGCCTTAGCCTCCGTCAGGGATAACTATGGCTACACCTTC. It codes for CALASVRDNYGYTF. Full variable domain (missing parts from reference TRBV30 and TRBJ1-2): SQTIHQWPATLVQPVGSPLSLECTVEGTSNPNLYWYRQAAGRGLQLLFYSVGIGQISSEVPQNLSASRPQDRQFILSSKKLLLSDSGFYLCALASVRDNYGYTFGSGTRLTVV.

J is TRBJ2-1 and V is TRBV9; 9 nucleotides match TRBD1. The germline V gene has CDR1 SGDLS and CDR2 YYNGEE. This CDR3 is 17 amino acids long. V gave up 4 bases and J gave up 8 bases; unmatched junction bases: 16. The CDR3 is CASSIGQGLDLMDEQFF. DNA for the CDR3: TGTGCCAGCAGCATCGGACAGGGGTTGGATTTAATGGATGAGCAGTTCTTC.

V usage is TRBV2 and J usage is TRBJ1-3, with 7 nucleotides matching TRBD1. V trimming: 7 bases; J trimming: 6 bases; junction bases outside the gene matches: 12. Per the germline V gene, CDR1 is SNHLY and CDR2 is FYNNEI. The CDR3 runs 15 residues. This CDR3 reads CASKANRGGQNTIYF. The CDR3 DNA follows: TGTGCCAGCAAGGCCAACAGGGGTGGGCAAAACACCATATATTTT.

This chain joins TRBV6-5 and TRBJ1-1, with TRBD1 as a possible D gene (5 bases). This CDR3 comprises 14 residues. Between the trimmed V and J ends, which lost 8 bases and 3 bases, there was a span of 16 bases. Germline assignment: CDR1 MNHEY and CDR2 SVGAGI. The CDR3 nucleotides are TGTGCCAGCCGGGCCGGGAGGGGCGACACTGAAGCTTTCTTT. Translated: CASRAGRGDTEAFF.

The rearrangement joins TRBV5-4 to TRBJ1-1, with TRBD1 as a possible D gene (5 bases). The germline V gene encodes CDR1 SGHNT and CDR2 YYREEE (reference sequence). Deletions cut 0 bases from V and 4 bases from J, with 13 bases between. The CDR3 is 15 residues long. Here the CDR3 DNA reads TGTGCCAGCAGCTTGGGGGGGGGTAGGAGCACTGAAGCTTTCTTT. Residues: CASSLGGGRSTEAFF.

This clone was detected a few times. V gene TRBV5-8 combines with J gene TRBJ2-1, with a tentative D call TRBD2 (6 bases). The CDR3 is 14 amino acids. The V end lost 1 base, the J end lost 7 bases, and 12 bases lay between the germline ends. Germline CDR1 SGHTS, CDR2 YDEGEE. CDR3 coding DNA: TGTGCCAGCAGCTTGAGGGGAGGTGTAAATGAGCAGTTCTTC. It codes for CASSLRGGVNEQFF.

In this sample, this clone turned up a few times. CDR3 DNA sequence: TGCGCCAGCAGCCAAGATAGGGGGGGACTCGCCGGAAACACCATATATTTT. Amino acids: CASSQDRGGLAGNTIYF. The chain employs TRBV4-1 and TRBJ1-3; maybe TRBD1 (6 bases). The V gene's germline CDR1 is MGHRA and CDR2 YSYEKL. The length of the CDR3 is 17 residues. V was clipped by 0 bases and J by 4 bases, with 16 bases between them.

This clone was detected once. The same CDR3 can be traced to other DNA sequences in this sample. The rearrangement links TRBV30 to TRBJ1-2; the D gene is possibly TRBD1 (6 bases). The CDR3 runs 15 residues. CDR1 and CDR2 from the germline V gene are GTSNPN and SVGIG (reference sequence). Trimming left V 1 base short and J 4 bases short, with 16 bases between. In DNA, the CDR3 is TGTGCCTGGAGTGAAGGGAAAGGGGGTGGCTATGGCTACACCTTC. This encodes CAWSEGKGGGYGYTF.

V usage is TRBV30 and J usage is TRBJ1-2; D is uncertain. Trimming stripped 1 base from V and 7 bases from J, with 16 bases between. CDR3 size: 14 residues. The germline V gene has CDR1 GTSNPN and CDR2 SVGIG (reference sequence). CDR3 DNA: TGTGCCTGGAGTGGACTCACGAAGGCGGGTGGCTACACCTTC. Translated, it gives CAWSGLTKAGGYTF. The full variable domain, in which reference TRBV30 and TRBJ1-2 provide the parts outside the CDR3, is SQTIHQWPATLVQPVGSPLSLECTVEGTSNPNLYWYRQAAGRGLQLLFYSVGIGQISSEVPQNLSASRPQDRQFILSSKKLLLSDSGFYLCAWSGLTKAGGYTFGSGTRLTVV.

CDR3 DNA: TGTGCCTGGAGTGATTCCGGGACAGGGTTTAATCAGCCCCAGCATTTT. Encoded protein: CAWSDSGTGFNQPQHF. The chain has TRBV30 and TRBJ1-5, with 9 bases aligning to TRBD1. The V gene's germline CDR1 is GTSNPN and CDR2 SVGIG (reference sequence). V was clipped by 1 base and J by 4 bases; unmatched bases: 8. This CDR3 region has 16 residues.

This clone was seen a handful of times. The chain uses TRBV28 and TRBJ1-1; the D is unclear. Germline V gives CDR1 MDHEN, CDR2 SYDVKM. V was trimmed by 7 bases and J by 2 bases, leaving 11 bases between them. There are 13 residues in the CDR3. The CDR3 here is CASIRLPNTEAFF. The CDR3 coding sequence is TGTGCCAGCATCAGACTTCCTAACACTGAAGCTTTCTTT.

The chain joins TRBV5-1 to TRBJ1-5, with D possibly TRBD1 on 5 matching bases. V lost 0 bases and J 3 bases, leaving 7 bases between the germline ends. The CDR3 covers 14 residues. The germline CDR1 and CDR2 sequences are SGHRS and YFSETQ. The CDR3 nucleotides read TGCGCCAGCAGCTTGGAAGGGGCCAATCAGCCCCAGCATTTT. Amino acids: CASSLEGANQPQHF. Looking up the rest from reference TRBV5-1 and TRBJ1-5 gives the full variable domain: KAGVTQTPRYLIKTRGQQVTLSCSPISGHRSVSWYQQTPGQGLQFLFEYFSETQRNKGNFPGRFSGRQFSNSRSEMNVSTLELGDSALYLCASSLEGANQPQHFGDGTRLSIL.

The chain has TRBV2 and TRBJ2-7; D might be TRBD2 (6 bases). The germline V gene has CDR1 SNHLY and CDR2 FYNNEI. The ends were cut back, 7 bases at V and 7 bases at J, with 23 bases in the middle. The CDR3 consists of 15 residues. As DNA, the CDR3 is TGTGCCAGCACCCTTGGGGCGGGGACCCTTGAAGAGCAGTACTTC. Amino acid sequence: CASTLGAGTLEEQYF.

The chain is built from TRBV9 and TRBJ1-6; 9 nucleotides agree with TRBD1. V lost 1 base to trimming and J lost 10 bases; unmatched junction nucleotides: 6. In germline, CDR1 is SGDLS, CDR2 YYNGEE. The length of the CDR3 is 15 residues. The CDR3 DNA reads TGTGCCAGCAGCGTACAGGACAGGGGTTGGTCACCCCTCCACTTT. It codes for CASSVQDRGWSPLHF.

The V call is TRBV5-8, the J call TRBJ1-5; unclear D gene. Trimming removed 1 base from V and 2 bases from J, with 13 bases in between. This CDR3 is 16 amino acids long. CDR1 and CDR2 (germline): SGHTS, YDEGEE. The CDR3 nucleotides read TGTGCCAGCAGCTTGCGCAACCCCGGAGGCAATCAGCCCCAGCATTTT. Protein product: CASSLRNPGGNQPQHF.

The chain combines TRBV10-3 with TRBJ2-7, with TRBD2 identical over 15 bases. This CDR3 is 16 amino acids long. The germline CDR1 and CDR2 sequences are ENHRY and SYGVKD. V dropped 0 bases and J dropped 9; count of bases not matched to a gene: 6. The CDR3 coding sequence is TGTGCCATCAGTGAGTCGCAGGGACTAGCGGGAGGAGGGCAGTACTTC. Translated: CAISESQGLAGGGQYF.

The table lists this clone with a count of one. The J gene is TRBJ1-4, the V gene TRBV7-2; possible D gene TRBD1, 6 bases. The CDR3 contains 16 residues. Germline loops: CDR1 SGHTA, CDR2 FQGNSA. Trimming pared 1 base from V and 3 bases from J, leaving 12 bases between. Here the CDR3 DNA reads TGTGCCAGCAGCTTAGTGGGGGCGCGTCCTAATGAAAAACTGTTTTTT. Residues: CASSLVGARPNEKLFF.

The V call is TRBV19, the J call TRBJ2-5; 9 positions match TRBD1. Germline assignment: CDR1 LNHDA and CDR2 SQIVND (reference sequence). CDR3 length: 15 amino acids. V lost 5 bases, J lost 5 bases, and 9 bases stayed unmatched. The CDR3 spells CASSYQQGAGETQYF. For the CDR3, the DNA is TGTGCCAGTAGTTATCAACAGGGGGCTGGGGAGACCCAGTACTTC.

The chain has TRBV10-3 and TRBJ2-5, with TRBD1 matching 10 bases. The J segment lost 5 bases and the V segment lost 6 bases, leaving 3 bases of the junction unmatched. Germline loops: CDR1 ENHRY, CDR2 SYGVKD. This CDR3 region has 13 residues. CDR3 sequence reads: CAIRTGGSETQYF. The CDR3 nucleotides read TGTGCCATCAGGACAGGGGGCAGTGAGACCCAGTACTTC.

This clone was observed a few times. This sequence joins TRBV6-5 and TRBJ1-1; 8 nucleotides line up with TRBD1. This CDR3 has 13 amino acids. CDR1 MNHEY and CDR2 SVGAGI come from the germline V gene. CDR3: CVTERQGRPEAFF. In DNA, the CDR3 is TGTGTCACGGAGAGACAGGGGAGGCCTGAAGCTTTCTTT.

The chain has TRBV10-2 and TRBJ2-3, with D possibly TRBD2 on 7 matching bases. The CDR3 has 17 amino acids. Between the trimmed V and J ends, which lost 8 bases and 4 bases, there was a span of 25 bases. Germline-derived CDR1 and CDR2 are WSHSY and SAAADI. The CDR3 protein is CASGAPRGGIVADTQYF. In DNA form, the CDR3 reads TGCGCCAGCGGAGCCCCTAGGGGGGGGATCGTGGCAGATACGCAGTATTTT.

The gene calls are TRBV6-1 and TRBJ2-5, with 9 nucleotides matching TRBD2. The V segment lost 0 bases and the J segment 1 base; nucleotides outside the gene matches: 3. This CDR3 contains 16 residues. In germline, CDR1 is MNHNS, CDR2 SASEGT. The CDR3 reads CASSEAKTSGQETQYF. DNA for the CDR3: TGTGCCAGCAGTGAAGCAAAGACTAGCGGCCAAGAGACCCAGTACTTC.

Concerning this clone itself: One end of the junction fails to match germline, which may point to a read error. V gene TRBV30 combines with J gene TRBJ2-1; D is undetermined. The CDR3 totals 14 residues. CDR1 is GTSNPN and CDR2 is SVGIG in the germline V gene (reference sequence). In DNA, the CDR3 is TGTGCCTGGAGTGGGGTGGAGTCCTCCAATGAGCAGTTCTTC. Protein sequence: CAWSGVESSNEQFF.